Detailed here is one TCR beta chain. Antigen specificity is unknown. This CDR3 is 16 amino acids long. Trimming removed 3 bases from V and 2 bases from J; junction bases left unmatched: 7. Germline V lookup: CDR1 SGDLS, CDR2 YYNGEE. TCRdb's copy holds only in-frame clones and misses some; the assay was immunoSEQ multiplex PCR. The table has 20,000 or so clones, more than 85% seen once. This entry comes from a study of untreated major depressive disorder. Whole-study findings and limits: Compared with controls, depressed patients showed more TRBV05-01 (Vbeta 5.1) usage in CD4+ T cells.

Sequencing used CD4+ T cells from PBMCs. This TCR derives from a woman aged 40 to 55 with major depressive disorder. This chain links TRBV9 with TRBJ2-1; 8 positions match TRBD1. CDR3 loop: CASSARGQGTYNEQFF. DNA for the CDR3: TGTGCCAGCAGCGCCAGGGGGCAGGGAACCTACAATGAGCAGTTCTTC.